This T cell receptor (beta chain) was documented in a study of blood T cell repertoires in COVID-19. The assay was immunoSEQ multiplex PCR, and TCRdb's table has in-frame clones only and misses some. The sample shows 250,000 to 350,000 clones, 70% to 90% of them seen only once. From germline, CDR1 is LGHNA and CDR2 YSLEER. Trimming at V came to 2 bases and at J to 11 bases, leaving 12 bases not matched to a gene. The CDR3 contains 15 residues. The sample comprised peripheral blood. This clonotype originated in a woman aged 50 to 60 who had recovered from COVID-19. V usage is TRBV4-3 and J usage is TRBJ1-1; the match to TRBD1 covers 9 bases. CDR3 sequence: CASSQRFPGQGQAFF. CDR3 bases: TGCGCCAGCAGCCAAAGATTTCCGGGACAGGGACAGGCTTTCTTT.